This TCR beta chain was profiled in a study of human T cells and chemical hapten exposure. The wider study: The scalp of each patient received a weekly diphenylcyclopropenone dose for the full roughly 24-week study.

This clonotype was found a few times. One entry per CDR3 protein, called by TCRdb with MiXCR from the RACE reads. Seen here are about 85,000 distinct CDR3 sequences, roughly 8.5% observed once, and the top ten hold 2% to 3%. Time point in this sample: pre-sensitization, week 0. Treatment defined: therapeutic diphenylcyclopropenone sensitization with weekly scalp DPC. People who gave samples had alopecia, were 18 to 70 years old, and were suitable for DPC. CDR1 and CDR2 (germline): MNHEY, SMNVEV (reference sequence). V lost 3 bases and J 5 bases, leaving 10 bases between the germline ends. The CDR3 length is 14 residues.

The rearrangement links TRBV27 to TRBJ1-4; weak D call: TRBD1 (6 bases). Source: whole blood, taken in connection with sensitization to the hapten diphenylcyclopropenone (DPC). The origin of this receptor is a man aged 35-49 years with alopecia areata. Some clones in this sample may be carry-over from other donors' samples. The DNA of the CDR3 is TGTGCCAGCAGTTTTGGGGGCGGAAATGAAAAACTGTTTTTT. Its translation: CASSFGGGNEKLFF.